The clone carrying this T cell receptor beta chain has a count of ten or more. Documented time point: sample taken at primary tumor resection. TCRs were sequenced from unsorted whole RNA of tumor, nontumor lung or PBMC. Patients with untreated early-stage non-small cell lung cancer, numbering approximately 70, were the donors. Each TCR cDNA molecule bore a unique molecular identifier. TCRdb recomputed calls from the 5' RACE reads with MiXCR, one row per CDR3 protein. The sample holds tens of thousands of distinct CDR3 sequences, 9.5% to 15% seen once. The junction had 17 bases not matched to a gene; V was cut back by 5 bases and J by 0 bases. Looked up from germline, CDR1 is ENHRY and CDR2 is SYGVKD. This CDR3 has 20 residues. The data originate from a study of spatial heterogeneity in lung cancer.

The TCR originated in a male donor with early-stage non-small cell lung cancer. The specimen comprised PBMCs, sampled at surgery. This chain connects TRBV10-3 to TRBJ2-4, with 9 positions matching TRBD1. CDR3 protein: CAISPGGGQGRNEAKNIQYF. The CDR3, as DNA: TGTGCCATCAGTCCCGGCGGGGGACAGGGAAGAAATGAAGCCAAAAACATTCAGTACTTC.